The entry that follows covers one T cell receptor (beta chain) sequence. One end of the junction varies from germline; a read error may be responsible. Authors' methods: Cell counts per sample came from amplifying reference gene primers. Generated by immunoSEQ multiplex PCR, the TCRdb table keeps only in-frame clones and is missing some. The V and J calls and the clone size are those of that table, but D and trimming were determined from the DNA. The sample carries 60,000 or so clones, just over 90% recorded once. This sample was included in a study of blood T cell repertoires in COVID-19. Across the study: Samples came from the United States, Italy and Spain, spanning acute and convalescent COVID-19. Sources were T cells, B-cell-depleted T cells, or PBMCs; the material itself was cDNA or gDNA.

CDR1 MNHEY and CDR2 SMNVEV come from the germline V gene (reference sequence). This CDR3 region has 15 residues. V is TRBV27 and J is TRBJ1-5, with D perhaps matching TRBD1 (5 bases). The source material was peripheral blood. The receptor was isolated from a human donor in a cohort sampled during active COVID-19. CDR3 amino acids: CASSLNAGINQPQHF. The CDR3 region has the DNA TGTGCCAGTAGTTTAAACGCAGGGATCAATCAGCCCCAGCATTTT.